This T cell receptor beta chain was sequenced for a study of blood T cell repertoires in COVID-19. Study-level background: Both acute and convalescent COVID-19 samples were obtained from the United States, Italy and Spain.

The protocol was immunoSEQ multiplex PCR, while the TCRdb copy is restricted to in-frame clones and leaves out a portion. The profile covers some 290,000 clones, with around nine tenths appearing a single time and approximately 4.1% taken by the ten largest. This clone is a singleton in its sample. This CDR3 contains 15 residues. The germline V gene has CDR1 SGHAT and CDR2 FQNNGV. Trimming at V came to 4 bases and at J to 3 bases, leaving 4 bases not matched to a gene. What was sequenced was PBMCs or T cells enriched from blood (not recorded which). The rearrangement links TRBV11-2 to TRBJ1-1; 11 nucleotides line up with TRBD1. This clonotype was obtained from a woman aged 30 to 39 who had been exposed to COVID-19. The CDR3 DNA sequence: TGTGCCAGCAGCTCGTCGGACAGGGGGCACACTGAAGCTTTCTTT. This codes for CASSSSDRGHTEAFF.